A single sample gave rise to the 24 T cell receptor beta chains below, sequenced in a study of T cells in Graves' hyperthyroidism and ophthalmopathy (dated by TCRdb to the late 2010s). The library was obtained by multiplex PCR. The run used an Illumina HiSeq 2000. The TCR beta CDR3 regions were amplified from the RNA transcripts. For the first round of RT-PCR on the TCR CDR3, the HTBI primer set was used together with the Qiagen OneStep RT-PCR kit. TCRdb's own reprocessing of the public reads used fastp at Q25 and MiXCR and kept productive beta chains. One record per CDR3 amino acid sequence lists the most common genes and DNA. The sample table lists fewer than 200,000 distinct CDR3 sequences, over 15% of them with a count of one. Jointly, the top ten make up 29% of the sample. Sequenced: blood. The receptors were gathered from a woman aged 50 to 60 with Graves' hyperthyroidism.

This clonotype has ten or more counts. The chain uses TRBV3-1 and TRBJ1-4; D gene unclear. Trimming removed 0 bases from V and 12 bases from J, with 8 bases in between. The CDR3 has 12 residues. Germline CDR1 and CDR2: LGHDT and YNNKEL (reference sequence). Here the CDR3 reads CASSQEGLELFF. DNA for the CDR3: TGTGCCAGCAGCCAAGAAGGGTTGGAACTGTTTTTT.

This clonotype was found many times. The chain has TRBV20-1 and TRBJ1-2; perhaps TRBD1 as D (6 bases). The germline V gene encodes CDR1 DFQATT and CDR2 SNEGSKA (reference sequence). Trimming pared 0 bases from V and 4 bases from J, leaving 21 bases between. The CDR3 spans 17 residues. CDR3 residues: CSARDVLVGALSYGYTF. DNA of the CDR3: TGCAGTGCTAGAGATGTTTTAGTGGGGGCATTAAGCTATGGCTACACCTTC.

This clonotype was counted at least ten times. The chain joins TRBV28 to TRBJ1-1, with 9 bases that match TRBD1. The CDR3 runs 15 residues. The junction had 7 bases not matched to a gene; V was cut back by 8 bases and J by 0 bases. The germline V gene encodes CDR1 MDHEN and CDR2 SYDVKM. CDR3 sequence (DNA): TGTGCCAGCGGCGACAGGGGGGCTATGAACACTGAAGCTTTCTTT. Translating gives CASGDRGAMNTEAFF.

A few counts support this clonotype. One base away lies a much larger clone, so this may be a sequencing read error. The CDR3 region has the DNA TGTGACAGCAGGGACAGGGCGTACTATGGCTACACCTTC. This codes for CDSRDRAYYGYTF. The chain combines TRBV6-1 with TRBJ1-2, with TRBD1 matching 9 bases. The CDR3 has 13 residues. CDR1 MNHNS and CDR2 SASEGT come from the germline V gene.

This clonotype was detected many times. The rearrangement joins TRBV19 to TRBJ1-1; D may be TRBD1 (6 bases). The CDR3 contains 15 residues. The germline CDR1 and CDR2 sequences are LNHDA and SQIVND (reference sequence). The V end was cut by 7 bases, the J end by 4 bases, with 19 bases between. The CDR3 is CASTTGGGLLTEAFF. For the CDR3, the DNA is TGTGCCAGTACCACCGGGGGGGGGCTCCTCACTGAAGCTTTCTTT.

Ten or more counts support this clonotype. The V gene is TRBV5-1, the J gene TRBJ2-5, with 15 bases aligning to TRBD2. Germline CDR1 and CDR2: SGHRS and YFSETQ. The V gene end was trimmed by 4 bases and the J gene end by 1 base; junction bases not matched to a gene: 8. There are 18 residues in the CDR3. The CDR3 is CASSPGRTSGGAQETQYF. The CDR3 DNA reads TGCGCCAGCAGCCCAGGCCGGACTAGCGGGGGGGCCCAAGAGACCCAGTACTTC.

This clonotype was seen at least ten times. The gene calls are TRBV19 and TRBJ1-5, with 7 bases fitting TRBD1. V shed 4 bases, J shed 11 bases, and the junction held 8 bases outside the gene matches. In germline, CDR1 is LNHDA, CDR2 SQIVND (reference sequence). The CDR3 runs to 13 residues. The CDR3 is CASSRSQGGAQHF. The CDR3 DNA follows: TGTGCCAGTAGTAGATCCCAGGGGGGAGCCCAGCATTTT. The full variable domain, rest sourced from reference TRBV19 and TRBJ1-5, is DGGITQSPKYLFRKEGQNVTLSCEQNLNHDAMYWYRQDPGQGLRLIYYSQIVNDFQKGDIAEGYSVSREKKESFPLTVTSAQKNPTAFYLCASSRSQGGAQHFGDGTRLSIL.

This rearrangement joins TRBV12-3 or TRBV12-4 to TRBJ1-1; TRBD1 might be the D (5 bases). V was cut by 4 bases and J by 1 base, with 13 bases left in between. The CDR3 is made up of 15 amino acids. The CDR3 sequence is CASSSSWQGNTEAFF. As DNA, the CDR3 is TGTGCCAGCAGTTCATCTTGGCAGGGGAACACTGAAGCTTTCTTT.

In its sample, this clonotype was seen many times. The chain uses TRBV6-2 or TRBV6-3 and TRBJ2-5, with 12 bases that match TRBD1. This CDR3 comprises 17 residues. Trimming took 6 bases from V and 4 from J; bases not matched to a gene: 12. Germline V lookup: CDR1 MNHEY, CDR2 SVGEGT. The CDR3 region is CASSRPGQGAWLETQYF. In DNA, the CDR3 is TGTGCCAGCAGCCGCCCGGGACAGGGGGCCTGGTTAGAGACCCAGTACTTC.

The table lists this clonotype with a few counts. V and J are TRBV5-6 and TRBJ2-1, with a tentative D call TRBD2 (5 bases). The CDR3 contains 14 residues. Germline values: CDR1 SGHDT, CDR2 YYEEEE. Trimming removed 4 bases from V and 5 bases from J, with 13 bases in between. This chain's CDR3 is CASSGGTANNEQFF. CDR3 bases: TGTGCCAGCAGCGGAGGAACAGCTAACAATGAGCAGTTCTTC.

Many counts were recorded for this clonotype. The chain uses TRBV7-2 and TRBJ1-1; 8 bases fit TRBD1. With V trimmed by 1 base and J by 3 bases, 4 bases remained unmatched. Germline V CDR1 and CDR2: SGHTA, FQGNSA. The CDR3 loop spans 15 amino acids. Here the CDR3 reads CASSLDYRGDTEAFF. The CDR3 DNA follows: TGTGCCAGCAGCTTAGATTACAGGGGGGACACTGAAGCTTTCTTT.

In its sample, this clonotype was seen many times. This chain joins TRBV20-1 and TRBJ2-3, with TRBD2 matching over 9 bases. Germline-derived CDR1 and CDR2 are DFQATT and SNEGSKA (reference sequence). V trimming: 8 bases; J trimming: 1 base; junction bases outside the gene matches: 7. The CDR3 contains 14 residues. CDR3 in amino acids: CSIPGLARTDTQYF. The DNA of the CDR3 is TGCAGTATCCCGGGACTAGCTCGCACAGATACGCAGTATTTT.

This clonotype was found many times. The rearrangement links TRBV7-3 to TRBJ2-1; weak D call: TRBD1 (5 bases). This CDR3 is built from 13 residues. From germline, CDR1 is SGHTA and CDR2 FQGTGA. Trimming stripped 1 base from V and 4 bases from J, with 5 bases between. DNA for the CDR3: TGTGCCAGCAGCTTAAGACAGTACAATGAGCAGTTCTTC. Protein product: CASSLRQYNEQFF.

This clonotype was observed at least ten times. CDR3 coding DNA: TGTGCCAGCAGTTTAGCGGCTGGGGACGGTCAGCCCCAGCATTTT. Amino acid sequence: CASSLAAGDGQPQHF. The chain has TRBV12-3 or TRBV12-4 and TRBJ1-5; D perhaps matches TRBD1 (5 bases). V lost 0 bases and J lost 6, with 12 bases in between. The CDR3 runs to 15 residues.

In its sample, this clonotype was seen many times. V is TRBV5-1 and J is TRBJ2-2; D remains ambiguous. Germline V gene sequence: CDR1 SGHRS, CDR2 YFSETQ. V lost 0 bases to trimming and J lost 7 bases, with 7 bases between them. The CDR3 has 13 residues. CDR3 amino acids: CASSLASFGELFF. The CDR3 coding sequence is TGCGCCAGCAGCTTGGCCTCATTCGGGGAGCTGTTTTTT.

This clonotype came up many times. The CDR3 DNA sequence: TGTGCCAGCAGCCCACACGGGGAGGGCGGCTACACCTTC. Amino acid sequence: CASSPHGEGGYTF. This chain links TRBV7-8 with TRBJ1-2; D not certain. V dropped 5 bases and J dropped 8 bases, with 15 bases sitting between them. From germline, CDR1 is SGHVS and CDR2 FQNEAQ. There are 13 residues in the CDR3. The whole variable domain, remainder taken from reference TRBV7-8 and TRBJ1-2, is GAGVSQSPRYKVAKRGQDVALRCDPISGHVSLFWYQQALGQGPEFLTYFQNEAQLDKSGLPSDRFFAERPEGSVSTLKIQRTQQEDSAVYLCASSPHGEGGYTFGSGTRLTVV.

The chain is built from TRBV19 and TRBJ2-1, with TRBD1 matching over 11 bases. The V gene's germline CDR1 is LNHDA and CDR2 SQIVND (reference sequence). Trimming took 6 bases from V and 10 from J; bases not matched to a gene: 8. This CDR3 region has 14 residues. The CDR3 loop reads CASRPGQGVGEQFF. CDR3 nucleotides: TGTGCCAGTAGGCCGGGACAGGGGGTTGGAGAGCAGTTCTTC.

At least ten counts were recorded for this clonotype. The chain uses TRBV6-1 and TRBJ1-1, with D perhaps matching TRBD1 (5 bases). The CDR3 loop spans 11 amino acids. Germline V gives CDR1 MNHNS, CDR2 SASEGT. Trimming took 6 bases from V and 10 from J, leaving 12 bases between them. The CDR3 reads CASRDRTRAFF. The CDR3 DNA reads TGTGCCAGCAGGGATCGGACAAGAGCTTTCTTT.

V and J are TRBV20-1 and TRBJ2-7; 8 nucleotides match TRBD1. This CDR3 region has 11 residues. Germline CDR1 and CDR2: DFQATT and SNEGSKA (reference sequence). J was trimmed by 7 bases and V by 4 bases; bases with no gene match: 3. The CDR3 loop is CSAKTGDEQYF. DNA of the CDR3: TGCAGTGCTAAGACAGGGGATGAGCAGTACTTC.

This clonotype was counted many times. V and J are TRBV6-1 and TRBJ1-5; perhaps TRBD1 as D (5 bases). Per germline, CDR1 MNHNS and CDR2 SASEGT. The CDR3 spans 16 residues. The V end was cut by 4 bases, the J end by 4 bases, with 17 bases between. Here the CDR3 reads CASSGATVASNQPQHF. The CDR3 DNA sequence: TGTGCCAGCAGTGGGGCGACAGTAGCCTCTAATCAGCCCCAGCATTTT.

The chain recombines TRBV3-1 with TRBJ1-1; D not certain. V lost 4 bases to trimming and J lost 1 base, with 10 bases between them. This CDR3 spans 14 amino acids. The V gene's germline CDR1 is LGHDT and CDR2 YNNKEL (reference sequence). DNA of the CDR3: TGTGCCAGCAGCCCTCCAAACCAGAACACTGAAGCTTTCTTT. Amino acid sequence: CASSPPNQNTEAFF.

Turning to this clonotype: This clone may be a read error of a much larger clone one base away. The rearrangement links TRBV7-3 to TRBJ2-2, with D perhaps TRBD2 (6 bases). CDR1 and CDR2 from the germline V gene are SGHTA and FQGTGA. CDR3 length: 12 residues. CDR3 region: CASSPLTGEPFF. The DNA for the CDR3 is TGTGCCAGCAGCCCTCTCACGGGGGAGCCGTTTTTT.

This clonotype was seen many times. The chain employs TRBV7-9 and TRBJ2-1; D not resolved. This CDR3 spans 14 amino acids. Germline CDR1 SEHNR, CDR2 FQNEAQ (reference sequence). V was cut by 5 bases and J by 5 bases, with 13 bases left in between. CDR3 coding DNA: TGTGCCAGCAGCCTCTCTAGGGATCACAATGAGCAGTTCTTC. This encodes CASSLSRDHNEQFF.

On this clonotype: This may stem from a read error, because a much larger clone lies one nucleotide away. The genes are TRBV7-3 and TRBJ2-1; a possible D gene is TRBD2 (7 bases). The better agreement between TRBJ2-7 and the DNA end casts doubt on the J call. The CDR3 sequence is 15 residues long. CDR1 and CDR2 from the germline V gene are SGHTA and FQGTGA. CDR3 coding DNA: TGTGCCAGCAGCTTAAAGGGGGGGGAGTACAATGAGCAGTACTTC. As protein: CASSLKGGEYNEQYF.